Listed below are T cell receptor beta chains from one sample, sequenced in a study of identifying expanded T cells in peripheral blood. This table comes from immunoSEQ multiplex PCR, and its TCRdb copy is limited to in-frame clones, with some not included. The table has about 130,000 clones, 70% to 90% seen once. The specimen was blood. These TCRs come from a person aged 18-70 years in good health. Each CDR3 is given with its conserved first and last residue.

TRBV29-1	TRBJ2-5	CSVQQDFQETQYF
TRBV9	TRBJ2-1	CASSVGGNSGDYNEQFF
TRBV27	TRBJ2-2	CASSLRVGYTGELFF
TRBV20-1	TRBJ2-5	CSARKFETQYF
TRBV2	TRBJ2-3	CASSAGGPLDTQYF
TRBV10-1	TRBJ2-2	CASSRTEGGWNTGELFF
TRBV6-1	TRBJ2-3	CASSAKDRGLTDTQYF
TRBV6-6	TRBJ1-1	CASTWVNTEAFF
TRBV4-3	TRBJ1-4	CASSSPEGGGLGKLFF
TRBV7-8	TRBJ1-4	CASSRTSEVEKLFF
TRBV5-1	TRBJ2-7	CASSLVDWGLAGGEQYF
TRBV28	TRBJ1-2	CASSFSGLFYGYTF
TRBV14	TRBJ1-1	CASSLTGGTEAFF
TRBV7-6	TRBJ2-5	CASSLGTEETQYF
TRBV7-9	TRBJ2-1	CASSFGVNEQFF
TRBV6-1	TRBJ1-6	CASSEGGEYTPLHF
TRBV28	TRBJ2-7	CASRTPEARRYHEQYF
TRBV6-5	TRBJ2-1	CASSLAAGGLEQFF
TRBV5-1	TRBJ2-1	CASSLGPTSVSNEQFF
TRBV7-3	TRBJ1-2	CASSWTGEPSFGYTF
TRBV10-2	TRBJ2-1	CASSEFGTSSYNEQFF
TRBV7-3	TRBJ2-3	CASSPPGGGTDTQYF
TRBV2	TRBJ2-5	CASILPGRQETQYF
TRBV30	TRBJ1-5	CAWSVAYSNQPQHF
TRBV19	TRBJ2-3	CASRVDRLTDTQYF
TRBV7-2	TRBJ2-2	CASSPGPDTGEQFF
TRBV7-2	TRBJ2-5	CASSVGGPLQETQYF
TRBV30	TRBJ2-2	CAWSVTGELFF
TRBV19	TRBJ1-1	CASSITGKDTEAFF
TRBV7-3	TRBJ1-2	CASSLGHTNYGYTF
TRBV7-3	TRBJ2-7	CASSLGFSYEQYF
TRBV2	TRBJ2-5	CASRSYGQETQYF
TRBV7-2	TRBJ2-3	CASSFLSSGGRSDTQYF
TRBV7-8	TRBJ2-5	CAMRAGGQETQYF
TRBV6-5	TRBJ2-3	CASSYSQGAGTDTQYF
TRBV9	TRBJ1-6	CASSRLVGGNSPLHF
TRBV7-3	TRBJ2-1	CASSLLDSNEQFF
TRBV25-1	TRBJ1-4	CASSEGGVVEKLFF
TRBV27	TRBJ1-1	CASSSKGGTEAFF
TRBV10-3	TRBJ2-1	CAISPRQGTINEQFF
TRBV6-5	TRBJ1-2	CASSLHWTGEGDGYTF
TRBV28	TRBJ2-7	CASRPLGVGSYEQYF
TRBV7-9	TRBJ2-5	CASSPRGGGLETQYF
TRBV29-1	TRBJ1-1	CSGGDTEAFF
TRBV4-1	TRBJ2-3	CASSQEELSTDTQYF
TRBV28	TRBJ1-6	CASSRRQLTLHF
TRBV30	TRBJ2-5	CAWSGDSQETQYF
TRBV7-2	TRBJ1-1	CASSKGTASSNTEAFF
TRBV29-1	TRBJ2-3	CSVESSGSTDTQYF
TRBV6-6	TRBJ1-1	CASSYSQGLTEAFF
TRBV5-1	TRBJ2-2	CASSPRQNTGELFF
TRBV7-9	TRBJ1-2	CASSGQGTYGYTF
TRBV5-8	TRBJ1-4	CASSLLRTGMFF
TRBV30	TRBJ1-6	CARRTGRNNSPLHF